This TCR beta chain is drawn from a study of OX40 agonist ivuxolimab in advanced cancers. Study-wide background: Partial responses were seen in three patients, one with hepatocellular carcinoma and two with cutaneous melanoma.

Cycle 7 day 1, cycle 4 day 1, and baseline were the timepoints at which blood was sampled. In regard to this clone: Its matching antigen is unknown.

Whole-study results and caveats: Which antigen the expanded peripheral T cells recognized is unknown. CD8+ T cells averaged more expanded clones than CD4+.

Method: immunoSEQ multiplex PCR; TCRdb's copy keeps in-frame clones and lacks some. This repertoire shows 70,000 or so clones, approximately 86% found once; its top ten account for approximately 0.63%. Germline assignment: CDR1 SQVTM and CDR2 ANQGSEA. V was shortened by 1 base and J by 6 bases, with 10 bases between the two germline ends. This CDR3 comprises 13 residues. The TCR sequence derives from an adult with an advanced solid tumor such as melanoma, head and neck, liver or kidney cancer. The chain joins TRBV29-1 to TRBJ2-1; no reliable D call. The sample here was CD4+ or CD8+ T cells sorted from blood, taken in a trial of the OX40 agonist ivuxolimab. The CDR3 is CSVEGRFANEQFF. CDR3 DNA: TGCAGCGTTGAAGGGCGGTTCGCCAATGAGCAGTTCTTC.